This TCR beta chain was found in a study of T cells in Graves' hyperthyroidism and ophthalmopathy. V was cut by 2 bases and J by 4 bases, with 8 bases left in between. The CDR3 has 13 residues. The V gene's germline CDR1 is MNHEY and CDR2 SVGAGI. This clonotype showed up many times. TCR beta CDR3 region amplification was performed from RNA transcripts. An initial round of RT-PCR targeting the TCR CDR3 relied on the HTBI primer set. A single record per CDR3 protein comes from TCRdb applying MiXCR to the multiplex PCR reads. The table records about 420,000 distinct CDR3 sequences, 15% to 18% of them present only once.

V is TRBV6-5 and J is TRBJ1-1, with no clear D. The receptor was isolated from a woman younger than 35 with Graves' hyperthyroidism. Sequenced sample: blood. Here the CDR3 reads CASSYLEGTEAFF. The CDR3 region has the DNA TGTGCCAGCAGTTACCTAGAGGGCACTGAAGCTTTCTTT.